Each of the 31 T cell receptor delta chains below was sequenced from the same sample in a study of γδ T cells in repeated Plasmodium falciparum infection. TCRdb called clones from the multiplex PCR reads again using CATT. The sample yields roughly 90,000 delta-chain clones, about 1.5% seen once. Bulk repertoires came from Vgamma9/Vdelta2+ or Vdelta2-negative gammadelta T cells flow-sorted from PBMC. Specimen: gamma-delta T cells from blood. These receptors all come from a pool of human donors (malaria-infected and uninfected, not separated).

V is TRDV1 and J is TRDJ1, with D maybe TRDD3 (9 bases). TCRdb does not report a J gene; here it was assigned by matching the DNA to germline references. CDR1 and CDR2 from the germline V gene are TSWWSYY and QGS. V was cut by 4 bases and J by 0 bases, with 33 bases left in between. This CDR3 has 22 amino acids. The DNA for the CDR3 is TGTGCTCTTGGGGGCTTCCTACCTGTACTGGGGGACCAACCTACCCACACCGATAAACTCATCTTT. Translation gives CALGGFLPVLGDQPTHTDKLIF.

For this clone: Translating this DNA gives a protein that differs at residue 3 from the TCRdb one, which belongs to a much larger clone; a read error is likely, and the protein shown is this translation. J is TRDJ1 and V is TRDV2; 8 nucleotides agree with TRDD3. Because TCRdb records no J gene, it was assigned here through a match of the DNA to germline. Germline loops: CDR1 GEAIGNYY, CDR2 EKD. This CDR3 region has 19 residues. As DNA, the CDR3 is TGTGCCCGTGACACCGACCGAGTACTGGGGGCCTCGGGAGGAGGTAAACTCATCTTT. This sequence encodes CARDTDRVLGASGGGKLIF.

This clone came up a few times. TCRdb's protein for this DNA is that of a much larger clone and differs from the translation at residue 11, likely a read error; the protein shown is the DNA translation. The V gene is TRDV1, the J gene TRDJ1; 7 positions agree with TRDD3. TCRdb supplies no J gene; here it was assigned by aligning the nucleotide sequence to germline. V dropped 0 bases and J dropped 0; count of bases not matched to a gene: 25. The CDR3 sequence is 23 residues long. From germline, CDR1 is TSWWSYY and CDR2 QGS. As DNA, the CDR3 is TGTGCTCTTGGGGAACTTACCCGTCATTACCGGGGGATTTTAAGTGTAAACACCGATAAACTCATCTTT. Encoded protein: CALGELTRHYRGILSVNTDKLIF.

This clone appeared a few times. This sequence is one base from a far larger clone and is likely a read error. Other DNA sequences in the sample encode the same CDR3. This rearrangement joins TRDV2 to TRDJ1; D may be TRDD3 (5 bases). Here the J gene was assigned by germline matching of the DNA, as TCRdb has none. Germline V gene lookup returns CDR1 GEAIGNYY and CDR2 EKD. The CDR3 has 18 residues. V lost 3 bases and J lost 0, with 22 bases in between. The CDR3 nucleotides read TGTGCCTGTGACCTTAAAGTCGGGGGTTCTCCGTACACCGATAAACTCATCTTT. This gives the protein CACDLKVGGSPYTDKLIF.

The table lists this clone with a few counts. The TCRdb record carries a much larger clone's protein, which differs from this DNA's translation at residue 9; a read error is the likely cause, and the protein listed here is the DNA translation. This chain uses TRDV1 with TRDJ1; 10 nucleotides align to TRDD3. CDR1 and CDR2 from the germline V gene are TSWWSYY and QGS. V shed 2 bases and J 0 bases; nucleotides not matched to a gene: 18. The CDR3 sequence is 21 residues long. The CDR3 protein is CALGECHLGRGGYGYTDKLIF. The CDR3 DNA reads TGTGCTCTTGGGGAATGCCACCTAGGCCGCGGGGGATACGGGTACACCGATAAACTCATCTTT.

This clone was seen a few times. A far larger clone differs by one base, so this is likely a read error. Other nucleotide sequences from this sample produce the same CDR3. The chain carries TRDV1 and TRDJ2; D ambiguous. No J gene is reported in TCRdb; it was inferred here by comparing the DNA with germline. This CDR3 contains 15 residues. Germline CDR1 reads TSWWSYY; CDR2 reads QGS. CDR3 sequence reads: CALGELLSLTAQLFF. In nucleotides, the CDR3 is TGTGCTCTTGGGGAACTTTTATCTTTGACGGCACAACTCTTCTTT.

This clone has more than one count but fewer than ten. For this DNA, TCRdb reports the protein of a much larger clone, which diverges at residue 7, most likely from a read error; the protein presented here is translated directly from the DNA. The gene calls are TRDV2 and TRDJ1, with 11 bases matching TRDD3. V gave up 1 base and J gave up 3 bases; unmatched junction bases: 6. The CDR3 is 16 amino acids. The germline V gene encodes CDR1 GEAIGNYY and CDR2 EKD. The CDR3, as DNA: TGTGCCTGTGACACGATCTGTGGGGGATACGCCGATAAACTCATCTTT. Its translation: CACDTICGGYADKLIF.

This clone was seen a few times. TCRdb attributes to this sequence the protein of a much larger clone, which differs from the DNA translation at residue 9; a read error is likely, and the protein displayed is translated from the DNA. This rearrangement joins TRDV2 to TRDJ1; tentatively, D is TRDD3 (6 bases). The J gene is absent in TCRdb and was assigned here via DNA matching to germline. The ends were cut back, 0 bases at V and 1 base at J, with 11 bases in the middle. The germline gives CDR1 GEAIGNYY, CDR2 EKD. There are 15 residues in the CDR3. CDR3 amino acids: CACDTVGGCTDKLIF. Written as DNA, the CDR3 is TGTGCCTGTGACACCGTGGGGGGCTGCACCGATAAACTCATCTTT.

This clone appeared a few times. TCRdb shows a much larger clone's protein in place of this DNA's translation, and the two differ at residue 11, likely through a read error; the protein shown is translated from the DNA. The V call is TRDV2, the J call TRDJ1, with a tentative D call TRDD3 (5 bases). Trimming cost V 0 bases and J 2 bases, with 30 bases left between them. The CDR3 sequence is 21 residues long. Per the germline V gene, CDR1 is GEAIGNYY and CDR2 is EKD. The CDR3 loop is CACDTVTLWEMRETQTDKLIF. Written as DNA, the CDR3 is TGTGCCTGTGACACCGTAACCCTCTGGGAGATGCGCGAAACCCAGACCGATAAACTCATCTTT.

There are a few counts of this clone. TCRdb lists the protein of a much larger clone for this DNA, which differs at residue 3, so this is likely a read error; the protein given here is translated from the DNA itself. V gene TRDV1 combines with J gene TRDJ3, with TRDD3 as a possible D gene (6 bases). The V gene's germline CDR1 is TSWWSYY and CDR2 QGS. CDR3 length: 19 residues. The CDR3 DNA follows: TGTGCTCGTGGGGACTTTTCCTGGGGTCCCTCCTGGGACACCCGACAGATGTTTTTC. This translates into CARGDFSWGPSWDTRQMFF.

On this clone itself: This likely traces to a read error, being one base from a far larger clone. This sample also contains other DNA sequences that code for the same CDR3. The chain carries TRDV1 and TRDJ1, with 10 bases identical to TRDD3. The J gene comes from matching the DNA to germline here; TCRdb lacks it. V shed 5 bases and J 0 bases; nucleotides not matched to a gene: 27. The germline V gene encodes CDR1 TSWWSYY and CDR2 QGS. The CDR3 has 23 residues. As DNA, the CDR3 is TGTGCTCTTGGGTTTCCACGAGACTTCCTGCACTGGGGGATTCACCCGTACACCGATAAACTCATCTTT. This codes for CALGFPRDFLHWGIHPYTDKLIF.

As to this clone: This DNA's translation and the protein TCRdb lists, from a much larger clone, do not match at residue 15, likely due to a read error; the protein shown is translated from the DNA. This rearrangement joins TRDV1 to TRDJ1; D is possibly TRDD2 (8 bases). This CDR3 spans 22 amino acids. Germline loops: CDR1 TSWWSYY, CDR2 QGS. V was pared by 1 base and J by 0 bases, with 30 bases between. The CDR3 DNA follows: TGTGCTCTTGGGGAACCTGGCCTTCCTAGGTACAGGGGGATTGACTACACCGATAAACTCATCTTT. This gives the protein CALGEPGLPRYRGIDYTDKLIF.

This clone was detected ten times or more. This chain links TRDV1 with TRDJ1; 9 nucleotides match TRDD3. No J gene was available from TCRdb, and it was assigned here by a germline match of the DNA. With 5 bases clipped from V and 3 bases from J, the junction kept 25 bases outside the gene matches. Germline CDR1 reads TSWWSYY; CDR2 reads QGS. The CDR3 length is 21 residues. For the CDR3, the DNA is TGTGCTCTTGGGAAGGGTTCCCTCACCTACTGGGGGACAGACACGGCCGATAAACTCATCTTT. Its protein is CALGKGSLTYWGTDTADKLIF.

Turning to this clone: TCRdb shows a much larger clone's protein in place of this DNA's translation, and the two differ at residue 3, likely through a read error; the protein shown is translated from the DNA. The DNA for the CDR3 is TGTGCCAGTGACGAACTGGGGGATTCGAGTAAACTCATCTTT. Amino acids: CASDELGDSSKLIF. The V and J genes are TRDV2 and TRDJ1; 10 nucleotides align to TRDD3. TCRdb lists no J gene, so it was determined here by aligning the DNA to germline. The CDR3 totals 14 residues. Germline assignment: CDR1 GEAIGNYY and CDR2 EKD.

There are many counts of this clone. The chain uses TRDV1 and TRDJ1; 7 bases map to TRDD2. CDR3 length equals 15 residues. CDR1 is TSWWSYY and CDR2 is QGS in the germline V gene. The J segment lost 1 base and the V segment lost 3 bases, leaving 5 bases of the junction unmatched. This chain's CDR3 is CALGDLPRFTDKLIF. The CDR3 nucleotides are TGTGCTCTTGGGGACCTTCCTCGATTCACCGATAAACTCATCTTT.

Remarks on this clone: TCRdb records a much larger clone's protein for this DNA, with a difference at residue 18 that likely arises from a read error; the protein given is the translation of the DNA. The chain is built from TRDV1 and TRDJ1; 10 nucleotides line up with TRDD3. TCRdb gives no J gene; it was assigned here by matching the DNA to germline. Trimming at V came to 1 base and at J to 3 bases, leaving 26 bases not matched to a gene. The CDR3 spans 23 residues. CDR1 is TSWWSYY and CDR2 is QGS in the germline V gene. CDR3 sequence: CALGEPLSVLGDPHLGYADKLIF. CDR3 nucleotides: TGTGCTCTTGGGGAACCGCTCTCTGTACTGGGGGATCCCCACCTGGGATACGCCGATAAACTCATCTTT.

As to this clone: With only one base between it and a far larger clone, this is likely a read error. Other DNA sequences within the sample encode an identical CDR3. V is TRDV2 and J is TRDJ3; D is perhaps TRDD3 (5 bases). TCRdb does not report a J gene; here it was assigned by matching the DNA to germline references. Germline V CDR1 and CDR2: GEAIGNYY, EKD. The CDR3 is made up of 17 amino acids. The CDR3 reads CACDTGESSWDTRQMFF. The CDR3 nucleotides read TGTGCCTGTGACACAGGGGAGAGCTCCTGGGACACCCGGCAGATGTTTTTC.

In this sample, this clone turned up many times. The protein TCRdb lists belongs to a much larger clone and differs from this DNA's translation at residue 4, which points to a read error; the protein shown is made from the DNA. This chain links TRDV2 with TRDJ1; 9 bases map to TRDD3. CDR3 length: 25 residues. Germline values: CDR1 GEAIGNYY, CDR2 EKD. Here the CDR3 DNA reads TGTGCCTGTGGCACCGTGGGCCCTTCCCAGGTCCTGGCTACTGGGGGACCCCTTTCGACCGATAAACTCATCTTT. It specifies CACGTVGPSQVLATGGPLSTDKLIF.

The chain carries TRDV2 and TRDJ3, with TRDD3 matching 11 bases. TCRdb supplies no J gene; here it was assigned by aligning the nucleotide sequence to germline. The V gene end was trimmed by 3 bases and the J gene end by 0 bases; junction bases not matched to a gene: 9. CDR1 and CDR2 (germline): GEAIGNYY, EKD. This CDR3 has 20 amino acids. As DNA, the CDR3 is TGTGCCTGTGACTCGCCCTACTGGGGGATAAGCTCCTGGGACACCCGACAGATGTTTTTC. Encoded protein: CACDSPYWGISSWDTRQMFF.

This clone was counted between two and nine times. A far larger clone lies a single base away; this is likely a read error. This same CDR3 is encoded by further DNA sequences in the sample. The chain carries TRDV1 and TRDJ1; 10 nucleotides line up with TRDD3. Germline CDR1 is TSWWSYY and CDR2 is QGS. With V trimmed by 2 bases and J by 3 bases, 15 bases remained unmatched. The CDR3 has 19 amino acids. In DNA form, the CDR3 reads TGTGCTCTTGGGGAAGGGTATCTACGCTCCGGGGGATACGCCGATAAACTCATCTTT. Protein sequence: CALGEGYLRSGGYADKLIF.

Notes on this clone: This DNA's translation differs at residues 10 and 13 from TCRdb's protein, which comes from a much larger clone; a read error is likely, and the protein shown is translated from the DNA. This sequence joins TRDV2 and TRDJ2; a weak D match, TRDD3 (6 bases). The CDR3 totals 19 residues. Germline V lookup: CDR1 GEAIGNYY, CDR2 EKD. The CDR3 protein is CACDPIGVGGTPFTAQLFF. CDR3 sequence (DNA): TGTGCCTGTGACCCCATAGGGGTGGGGGGTACACCTTTTACAGCACAACTCTTCTTT.

As concerns this clone: TCRdb records a much larger clone's protein for this DNA, with a difference at residue 3 that likely arises from a read error; the protein given is the translation of the DNA. CDR3 protein: CAPGELAPERELIF. CDR3 DNA sequence: TGTGCTCCTGGGGAACTGGCTCCTGAGCGGGAACTCATCTTT. V usage is TRDV1 and J usage is TRDJ1, with a tentative D call TRDD3 (6 bases). Germline CDR1 TSWWSYY, CDR2 QGS. The CDR3 is 14 amino acids.

This clone showed up many times. This sequence joins TRDV1 and TRDJ1; 7 nucleotides line up with TRDD3. Germline CDR1 and CDR2: TSWWSYY and QGS. The CDR3 has 21 amino acids. Unmatched junction bases numbered 19, after V lost 0 bases and J lost 0 bases. The CDR3 DNA is TGTGCTCTTGGGGAACTACGTCCTAATAGCGGGGATAGACTCAACACCGATAAACTCATCTTT. This gives the protein CALGELRPNSGDRLNTDKLIF.

This clone was recorded a few times. V usage is TRDV1 and J usage is TRDJ3; TRDD3 matches at 8 bases. Because TCRdb records no J gene, it was assigned here through a match of the DNA to germline. V lost 2 bases and J lost 0; bases outside the gene matches: 12. The CDR3 extends over 21 amino acids. Looked up from germline, CDR1 is TSWWSYY and CDR2 is QGS. The CDR3 loop is CALGELSLGERVSWDTRQMFF. CDR3 coding DNA: TGTGCTCTTGGGGAATTGAGTCTGGGGGAAAGAGTCTCCTGGGACACCCGACAGATGTTTTTC.

Many counts were recorded for this clone. This sequence joins TRDV1 and TRDJ1, with TRDD3 matching 8 bases. The trim removed 2 bases at V and 0 bases at J, leaving 11 bases unmatched. Germline CDR1 reads TSWWSYY; CDR2 reads QGS. CDR3 length: 18 amino acids. The CDR3 region is CALGEEQLGDLYTDKLIF. The CDR3 bases are TGTGCTCTTGGGGAAGAGCAGCTGGGGGACCTCTACACCGATAAACTCATCTTT.

In regard to this clone: The protein that TCRdb holds for this DNA derives from a much larger clone and differs from the translated DNA at residue 19, which likely indicates a read error; the protein shown here is translated from the DNA. This sequence joins TRDV1 and TRDJ1; 12 positions agree with TRDD3. Since TCRdb gives no J gene, matching the DNA to germline was used here to assign it. Germline CDR1 TSWWSYY, CDR2 QGS. There are 26 residues in the CDR3. V trimming: 5 bases; J trimming: 2 bases; junction bases outside the gene matches: 36. The CDR3 DNA is TGTGCTCTTGGGAACAACCCGCCTTCCTACCTAATCTGGGGGATACGCGAGAATGAGGAAACCGATAAACTCATCTTT. This gives the protein CALGNNPPSYLIWGIRENEETDKLIF.

This clone showed up just a few times. TCRdb attributes to this sequence the protein of a much larger clone, which differs from the DNA translation at residue 22; a read error is likely, and the protein displayed is translated from the DNA. Here the V gene is TRDV1, but the J gene went uncalled; the D segment call TRDD3 is taken from the table without a DNA check. Germline-derived CDR1 and CDR2 are TSWWSYY and QGS. The CDR3 spans 23 residues. The CDR3 DNA reads TGTGCTCTTGGGGAAAAGGTCCTACGTGCGTTTGAGTTCTGGGGATACTGTTCAGATAAACTCACCTTT. This translates into CALGEKVLRAFEFWGYCSDKLTF.

In its sample, this clone was seen a few times. A far larger clone lies a single base away; this is likely a read error. Other DNA sequences in the sample encode the same CDR3. The chain employs TRDV1 and TRDJ1; TRDD3 matches at 9 bases. No J segment appears in TCRdb, so it was assigned here by matching the sequence to germline. The junction had 22 bases not matched to a gene; V was cut back by 3 bases and J by 2 bases. Germline CDR1 and CDR2: TSWWSYY and QGS. CDR3 length: 21 amino acids. CDR3 nucleotide sequence: TGTGCTCTTGGGGATGGCCTCCTTACACAACAAACTGGGGGAGTTACCGATAAACTCATCTTT. This translates into CALGDGLLTQQTGGVTDKLIF.

The sample holds a few counts of this clone. The protein held in TCRdb is that of a much larger clone and does not match this DNA's translation at residue 3, likely because of a read error; the protein shown is translated from the DNA. This chain joins TRDV2 and TRDJ3; TRDD3 aligns across 13 bases. The J gene comes from matching the DNA to germline here; TCRdb lacks it. This CDR3 has 23 amino acids. Germline assignment: CDR1 GEAIGNYY and CDR2 EKD. In nucleotides, the CDR3 is TGTGCCCGTGACACCGTTTCGGGACTGGGGGATACGCGGAGCTCCTGGGACACCCGACAGATGTTTTTC. Protein product: CARDTVSGLGDTRSSWDTRQMFF.

This clone was counted a few times. A read error likely explains this, since a far larger clone differs by one base. No DNA is shown, since the ends of the CDR3 on it are uncertain; the CDR3 is the one TCRdb lists. The same CDR3 also results from other DNA sequences found in this sample. Here the V gene is TRDV2, but the J gene went uncalled; the DNA was not used to check the table's D call, TRDD3. The CDR3 adds up to 16 amino acids, both ends counted. Germline assignment: CDR1 GEAIGNYY and CDR2 EKD. The CDR3 sequence: CACDGLGIGNTDKLIF.

Concerning this clone itself: A far larger clone is only one base removed, so a read error is likely. This sample includes further DNA sequences coding for the same CDR3. CDR3 region: CALGEACLPYPRGADKLIF. Written as DNA, the CDR3 is TGTGCTCTTGGGGAAGCCTGCCTTCCTTACCCTCGGGGGGCCGATAAGCTCATCTTT. The chain uses TRDV1 and TRDJ1, with 7 bases lining up with TRDD2. The CDR3 length is 19 residues. Germline CDR1 is TSWWSYY and CDR2 is QGS.